Reported below is one TCR beta chain. Amplified regions were TCR beta CDR3 sequences from RNA transcripts. The HTBI primer set was used in a first-round RT-PCR of the TCR CDR3. TCRdb analysed the multiplex PCR reads with MiXCR anew, one entry per CDR3 protein. The data hold about 660,000 distinct CDR3 sequences, with 45% observed a single time. The sample originates from a study of T cells in Graves' hyperthyroidism and ophthalmopathy. This CDR3 is 16 amino acids long. Germline V gene lookup returns CDR1 SQVTM and CDR2 ANQGSEA. Those patients with uncontrolled infection, other autoimmune disease, pregnancy or lactation were excluded.

This clonotype was sampled from an adult man with Graves' disease, either hyperthyroidism or ophthalmopathy (not recorded which). J is TRBJ1-3 and V is TRBV29-1, with 7 positions matching TRBD1. The sequencing input was peripheral blood or thyroid tissue (not recorded which). The chain's CDR3 is CSARDLQGFSGNTIYF. Written as DNA, the CDR3 is TGCAGTGCTAGAGATCTACAGGGGTTCTCTGGAAACACCATATATTTT.